This entry lists 23 T cell receptor beta chains sequenced from one sample in a study of cytotoxic CD8 clonotypes in ibrutinib-treated CLL. The data were produced by immunoSEQ multiplex PCR, yet TCRdb's version contains in-frame clones alone and is incomplete. The table lists some 200,000 clones, roughly 73% of them singletons. The material was PBMCs, obtained after 12 months of ibrutinib treatment. These receptors all come from a human donor with chronic lymphocytic leukemia.

The V call is TRBV6-5, the J call TRBJ2-7; tentatively, D is TRBD1 (5 bases). The CDR3 consists of 11 residues. Per germline, CDR1 MNHEY and CDR2 SVGAGI. Trimming shortened V by 5 bases and J by 4 bases, and 6 bases separated the two germline ends. The CDR3 loop reads CASSDRYEQYF. DNA for the CDR3: TGTGCCAGCAGTGACAGATACGAGCAGTACTTC.

V gene TRBV28 combines with J gene TRBJ2-6, with D possibly TRBD1 on 5 matching bases. Germline lookup yields CDR1 MDHEN and CDR2 SYDVKM. The length of the CDR3 is 15 residues. Trimming took off 5 bases at V and 0 bases at J, with 8 bases between the two ends. CDR3 DNA: TGTGCCAGCAGTATGACAGTCTCTGGGGCCAACGTCCTGACTTTC. Protein product: CASSMTVSGANVLTF.

The V gene is TRBV5-6, the J gene TRBJ2-7; D may be TRBD1 or TRBD2 (5 bases each). Germline V gives CDR1 SGHDT, CDR2 YYEEEE. This CDR3 has 17 residues. V lost 0 bases and J lost 5, with 21 bases in between. CDR3 sequence (DNA): TGTGCCAGCAGCTTGGGTCATGTGGGACCCAGAGGGAACGAGCAGTACTTC. Its protein product is CASSLGHVGPRGNEQYF.

This clone was detected only a few times. The rearrangement joins TRBV18 to TRBJ2-7; tentatively, D is TRBD2 (6 bases). The CDR3 covers 16 residues. Per germline, CDR1 KGHSH and CDR2 LQKENI. Trimming took off 0 bases at V and 7 bases at J, with 19 bases between the two ends. CDR3 region: CASSPPKLAGTGEQYF. The CDR3 DNA reads TGTGCCAGCTCACCACCGAAACTAGCTGGAACGGGTGAGCAGTACTTC.

The rearrangement joins TRBV15 to TRBJ2-7; D is unresolved. V was trimmed by 5 bases and J by 2 bases, leaving 10 bases between them. There are 13 residues in the CDR3. CDR1 and CDR2 (germline): LNHNV, YYDKDF (reference sequence). The CDR3 is CATSPGRAYEQYF. In DNA, the CDR3 is TGTGCCACCAGCCCAGGAAGGGCCTACGAGCAGTACTTC.

This chain connects TRBV9 to TRBJ1-1; TRBD1 matches 11 bases. This CDR3 has 15 residues. Trimming removed 0 bases from V and 5 bases from J; junction bases left unmatched: 3. The germline gives CDR1 SGDLS, CDR2 YYNGEE. The CDR3 DNA is TGTGCCAGCAGCGTAGGAGGGACAGGGGGTACTGAAGCTTTCTTT. Protein product: CASSVGGTGGTEAFF. Looking up the rest from reference TRBV9 and TRBJ1-1 gives the full variable domain: DSGVTQTPKHLITATGQRVTLRCSPRSGDLSVYWYQQSLDQGLQFLIQYYNGEERAKGNILERFSAQQFPDLHSELNLSSLELGDSALYFCASSVGGTGGTEAFFGQGTRLTVV.

Regarding this clone: Different DNA sequences within this sample yield the same CDR3. This rearrangement joins TRBV9 to TRBJ2-3; 10 bases are a match to TRBD2. Germline assignment: CDR1 SGDLS and CDR2 YYNGEE. The V segment lost 0 bases and the J segment 2 bases; nucleotides outside the gene matches: 6. The CDR3 runs 17 residues. DNA for the CDR3: TGTGCCAGCAGCGTAGTAAGCGGGGGGGCCAACACAGATACGCAGTATTTT. As protein: CASSVVSGGANTDTQYF.

V usage is TRBV7-6 and J usage is TRBJ2-2; D is uncertain. V gave up 2 bases and J gave up 8 bases, with 18 bases separating them. Germline CDR1 SGHVS, CDR2 FNYEAQ. The CDR3 has 16 residues. DNA for the CDR3: TGTGCCAGCAGCTTATATGGGGTCCTCATCCTAGGGGAGCTGTTTTTT. Translating it yields CASSLYGVLILGELFF.

The chain recombines TRBV28 with TRBJ2-7; no firm D call. The CDR3 runs to 12 residues. Trimming removed 7 bases from V and 1 base from J, with 8 bases in between. CDR1 and CDR2 from the germline V gene are MDHEN and SYDVKM. CDR3 in amino acids: CASNEVSYEQYF. DNA of the CDR3: TGTGCCAGCAATGAGGTTTCCTACGAGCAGTACTTC. Variable domain in full (rest from reference TRBV28 and TRBJ2-7): DVKVTQSSRYLVKRTGEKVFLECVQDMDHENMFWYRQDPGLGLRLIYFSYDVKMKEKGDIPEGYSVSREKKERFSLILESASTNQTSMYLCASNEVSYEQYFGPGTRLTVT.

This clone was counted only a few times. This chain links TRBV4-1 with TRBJ2-5; 8 bases map to TRBD2. J was trimmed by 7 bases and V by 0 bases; bases with no gene match: 10. CDR3 length equals 16 residues. Germline CDR1 and CDR2: MGHRA and YSYEKL. This CDR3 reads CASSQDQSGGPVTQYF. The CDR3 DNA follows: TGCGCCAGCAGCCAAGATCAATCGGGGGGGCCGGTGACCCAGTACTTC.

The chain links TRBV6-1 to TRBJ1-5, with TRBD1 matching 8 bases. The J segment lost 5 bases and the V segment lost 6 bases, leaving 6 bases of the junction unmatched. This CDR3 region has 14 residues. Germline V gives CDR1 MNHNS, CDR2 SASEGT. The CDR3 protein is CASSAGQGYQPQHF. DNA of the CDR3: TGTGCCAGCAGCGCTGGACAGGGCTATCAGCCCCAGCATTTT.

The chain links TRBV7-9 to TRBJ2-3; D perhaps matches TRBD2 (7 bases). The germline V gene encodes CDR1 SEHNR and CDR2 FQNEAQ (reference sequence). CDR3 length equals 16 residues. V shed 4 bases and J shed 8 bases, with 22 bases lying between them. CDR3 in amino acids: CASSSRGSRERGTQYF. Here the CDR3 DNA reads TGTGCCAGCAGCTCGAGGGGGAGCAGGGAGCGGGGTACGCAGTATTTT. Full variable domain (missing parts from reference TRBV7-9 and TRBJ2-3): DTGVSQNPRHKITKRGQNVTFRCDPISEHNRLYWYRQTLGQGPEFLTYFQNEAQLEKSRLLSDRFSAERPKGSFSTLEIQRTEQGDSAMYLCASSSRGSRERGTQYFGPGTRLTVL.

This clone was recorded only once. The chain carries TRBV4-1 and TRBJ2-1, with no clear D. The CDR3 spans 15 residues. Germline CDR1 reads MGHRA; CDR2 reads YSYEKL. The V end lost 5 bases, the J end lost 7 bases, and 18 bases lay between the germline ends. DNA for the CDR3: TGCGCCAGCAGCGTCGCGGCCGCCACCCCTAATGAGCAGTTCTTC. This gives the protein CASSVAAATPNEQFF.

This clone has just one count. The rearrangement links TRBV19 to TRBJ1-6; TRBD1 matches at 7 bases. The CDR3 runs 15 residues. The V segment lost 7 bases and the J segment 8 bases; nucleotides outside the gene matches: 11. From germline, CDR1 is LNHDA and CDR2 SQIVND (reference sequence). The CDR3 sequence is CASTGQWKGYSPLHF. The CDR3 DNA is TGTGCCAGTACGGGACAGTGGAAGGGCTATTCACCCCTCCACTTT.

The chain recombines TRBV6-5 with TRBJ1-2, with a tentative D call TRBD1 (6 bases). The CDR3 is 16 residues long. The V end was cut by 0 bases, the J end by 1 base, with 12 bases between. Germline V gives CDR1 MNHEY, CDR2 SVGAGI. CDR3 in DNA: TGTGCCAGCAGTTACTCGGGGGCAGGGCGTAACTATGGCTACACCTTC. This gives the protein CASSYSGAGRNYGYTF.

This chain links TRBV4-2 with TRBJ2-7; 7 bases agree with TRBD2. The trim removed 4 bases at V and 4 bases at J, leaving 13 bases unmatched. The CDR3 has 16 amino acids. Germline CDR1 LGHNA, CDR2 YNFKEQ. The CDR3 nucleotides are TGTGCCAGCAGCCCAGACGCCTCGGGAGGAGGTTACGAGCAGTACTTC. It codes for CASSPDASGGGYEQYF.

The J gene is TRBJ2-3, the V gene TRBV27, with D perhaps matching TRBD2 (5 bases). V gave up 0 bases and J gave up 2 bases, with 12 bases separating them. Per the germline V gene, CDR1 is MNHEY and CDR2 is SMNVEV (reference sequence). This CDR3 is 16 amino acids long. The CDR3 spells CASSLSTPGSTDTQYF. CDR3 in DNA: TGTGCCAGCAGTTTATCGACCCCGGGGTCCACAGATACGCAGTATTTT.

The chain recombines TRBV11-2 with TRBJ1-1, with 9 bases matching TRBD1. The CDR3 runs to 14 residues. With 4 bases clipped from V and 8 bases from J, the junction kept 8 bases outside the gene matches. The germline V gene has CDR1 SGHAT and CDR2 FQNNGV. This chain's CDR3 is CASSSSGTGREAFF. The CDR3, as DNA: TGTGCCAGCAGCTCGTCCGGGACAGGGAGAGAAGCTTTCTTT.

J is TRBJ1-2 and V is TRBV5-1; D is perhaps TRBD1 (5 bases). CDR1 is SGHRS and CDR2 is YFSETQ in the germline V gene. The V and J ends lost 4 bases and 7 bases respectively, with 17 bases between them. The CDR3 is 14 amino acids. The CDR3 is CASSVGVLEAGYTF. Written as DNA, the CDR3 is TGCGCCAGCAGCGTGGGGGTTCTAGAGGCTGGCTACACCTTC.

The genes are TRBV6-4 and TRBJ2-2; D not resolved. CDR1 and CDR2 (germline): MRHNA, SNTAGT. Trimming shortened V by 0 bases and J by 6 bases, and 2 bases separated the two germline ends. This CDR3 comprises 12 residues. CDR3 nucleotide sequence: TGTGCCAGCAGTGACTCTTCCGGGGAGCTGTTTTTT. Encoded protein: CASSDSSGELFF.

The CDR3 loop reads CASSAGMSSGSYNSPLHF. The CDR3 DNA sequence: TGTGCCAGCTCCGCGGGCATGAGTTCGGGATCCTATAATTCACCCCTCCACTTT. The genes are TRBV18 and TRBJ1-6; D is uncertain. Germline CDR1 reads KGHSH; CDR2 reads LQKENI. V gave up 6 bases and J gave up 1 base, with 19 bases separating them. The CDR3 has 18 residues.

The chain carries TRBV7-9 and TRBJ1-2; maybe TRBD1 (6 bases). The germline gives CDR1 SEHNR, CDR2 FQNEAQ (reference sequence). This CDR3 spans 15 amino acids. V dropped 5 bases and J dropped 4 bases, with 17 bases sitting between them. The CDR3 protein is CASSMQGLLGYGYTF. The CDR3 DNA follows: TGTGCCAGCAGCATGCAGGGGTTACTGGGCTATGGCTACACCTTC.

The V call is TRBV2, the J call TRBJ2-5; possible D gene TRBD1, 5 bases. This CDR3 spans 13 amino acids. CDR1 is SNHLY and CDR2 is FYNNEI in the germline V gene. Trimming pared 4 bases from V and 3 bases from J, leaving 9 bases between. CDR3 in DNA: TGTGCCAGCAGTGGAGGCAGGGAAGAGACCCAGTACTTC. This encodes CASSGGREETQYF. The variable domain in full, completed from reference TRBV2 and TRBJ2-5, reads EPEVTQTPSHQVTQMGQEVILRCVPISNHLYFYWYRQILGQKVEFLVSFYNNEISEKSEIFDDQFSVERPDGSNFTLKIRSTKLEDSAMYFCASSGGREETQYFGPGTRLLVL.